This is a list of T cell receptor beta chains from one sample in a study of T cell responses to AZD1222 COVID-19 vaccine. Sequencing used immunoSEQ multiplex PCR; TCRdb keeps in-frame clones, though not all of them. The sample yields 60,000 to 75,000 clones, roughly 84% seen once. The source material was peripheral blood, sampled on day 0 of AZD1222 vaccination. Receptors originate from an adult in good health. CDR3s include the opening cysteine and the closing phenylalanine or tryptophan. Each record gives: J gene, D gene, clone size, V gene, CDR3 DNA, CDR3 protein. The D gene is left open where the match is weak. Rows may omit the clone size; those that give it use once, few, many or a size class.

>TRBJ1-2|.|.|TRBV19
TGTGCCAGTAGTAGGATGAACTATGGCTACACCTTC
CASSRMNYGYTF
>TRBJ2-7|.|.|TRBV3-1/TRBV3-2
TGTGCCAGCAGCCAAGACTTATCGGGATTTGATAAGTACTTC
CASSQDLSGFDKYF
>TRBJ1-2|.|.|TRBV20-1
TGCAGTGCGGGTCAAAACTATGGCTACACCTTC
CSAGQNYGYTF
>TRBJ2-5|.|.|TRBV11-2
TGTGCCAGCAGCGCGTTAAGGGGGGGTCCCTTACAAGAGACCCAGTACTTC
CASSALRGGPLQETQYF
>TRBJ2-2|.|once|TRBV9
TGTGCCAGCAGCGTAGCCCTAGCGAGGGCCGGGGAGCTGTTTTTT
CASSVALARAGELFF
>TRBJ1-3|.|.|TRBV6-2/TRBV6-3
TGTGCCAGCAGTTCCTTGGGGGACTACTCTGGAAACACCATATATTTT
CASSSLGDYSGNTIYF
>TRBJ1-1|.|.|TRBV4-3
TGCGCCAGCAGCCAAGGCCCGAGGGCTTTCTTT
CASSQGPRAFF
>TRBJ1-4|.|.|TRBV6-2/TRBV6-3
TGTGCCAGCAGCCGAATCCCGACAACTAATGAAAAACTGTTTTTT
CASSRIPTTNEKLFF
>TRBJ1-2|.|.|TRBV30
TGTGCCTGGAGCGGCGGATCCTATGGCTACACCTTC
CAWSGGSYGYTF
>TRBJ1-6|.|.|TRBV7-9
TGTGCCAGCAGCATATCTCTGCGTTCACCCCTCCACTTT
CASSISLRSPLHF
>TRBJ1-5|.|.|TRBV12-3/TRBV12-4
TGTGCCAGCAGTTGGAGCAATCAGCCCCAGCATTTT
CASSWSNQPQHF
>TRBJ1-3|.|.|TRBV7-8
TGTGCCAGCAGCTTACCAGGGGAGCCGGGAAACACCATATATTTT
CASSLPGEPGNTIYF
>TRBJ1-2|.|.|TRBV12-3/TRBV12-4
TGTGCCAGCAGGGGGTCTAGCTATGGCTACACCTTC
CASRGSSYGYTF
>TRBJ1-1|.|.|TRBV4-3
TGCGCCAGCAGCCACGCTGACAGGCAGAACACTGAAGCTTTCTTT
CASSHADRQNTEAFF